These 14 T cell receptor beta chains came from one sample sequenced in a study of blood T cell repertoires in COVID-19. The data were produced by immunoSEQ multiplex PCR, yet TCRdb's version contains in-frame clones alone and is incomplete. Among 110,000 or so clones listed, around 81% were seen once. Material: peripheral blood. All receptors derive from a man at least 80 years old with acute or convalescent COVID-19.

V is TRBV5-1 and J is TRBJ1-3, with no clear D. The length of the CDR3 is 13 residues. The V gene's germline CDR1 is SGHRS and CDR2 YFSETQ. V lost 0 bases and J lost 10, with 11 bases in between. In DNA, the CDR3 is TGCGCCAGCAGCTTGGAGTCAGGTGGAACCATATATTTT. This translates into CASSLESGGTIYF.

This chain links TRBV6-2 or TRBV6-3 with TRBJ2-3; D gene uncertain. In germline, CDR1 is MNHEY, CDR2 SVGEGT. The CDR3 runs to 12 residues. V lost 4 bases, J lost 0 bases, and 2 bases lay in between. The CDR3 protein is CASSSSTDTQYF. Here the CDR3 DNA reads TGTGCCAGCAGTTCTAGCACAGATACGCAGTATTTT.

The J gene is TRBJ1-1, the V gene TRBV30; possibly TRBD1 for D (5 bases). Germline assignment: CDR1 GTSNPN and CDR2 SVGIG (reference sequence). There are 12 residues in the CDR3. The V and J ends lost 0 bases and 7 bases respectively, with 9 bases between them. The CDR3, as DNA: TGTGCCTGGAGTGTACAGACAGTTGAAGCTTTCTTT. As protein: CAWSVQTVEAFF.

The chain has TRBV30 and TRBJ2-2; 7 bases line up with TRBD2. V was clipped by 5 bases and J by 4 bases; unmatched bases: 7. CDR3 length equals 14 residues. In germline, CDR1 is GTSNPN, CDR2 SVGIG (reference sequence). CDR3 in amino acids: CAWAGTTITGELFF. The CDR3 region has the DNA TGTGCCTGGGCCGGGACTACCATCACCGGGGAGCTGTTTTTT.

The chain uses TRBV28 and TRBJ2-3, with 14 bases identical to TRBD2. Germline V gene sequence: CDR1 MDHEN, CDR2 SYDVKM. This CDR3 comprises 21 residues. V lost 3 bases, J lost 6 bases, and 20 bases stayed unmatched. The CDR3 DNA reads TGTGCCAGCAGTTTTTCGGGACTAGCGGGAGTTGGGATCAGAAAAAAGGATACGCAGTATTTT. Translating it yields CASSFSGLAGVGIRKKDTQYF.

The chain carries TRBV24-1 and TRBJ2-1, with 8 nucleotides matching TRBD2. Germline assignment: CDR1 KGHDR and CDR2 SFDVKD. After removal of 4 bases from V and 7 bases from J, the junction contained 11 bases not matched to a gene. The CDR3 is 16 amino acids. In DNA form, the CDR3 reads TGTGCCACCAGTGAGGGGGGAAGCGGGAGACGGAATGAGCAGTTCTTC. It is translated as CATSEGGSGRRNEQFF.

CDR3 DNA sequence: TGTGCCAGTAGTATAGTCGGCGGACAGGCCTACGAGCAGTACTTC. Protein: CASSIVGGQAYEQYF. The chain joins TRBV19 to TRBJ2-7, with TRBD1 identical over 7 bases. The CDR3 spans 15 residues. V shed 1 base, J shed 2 bases, and the junction held 5 bases outside the gene matches. From germline, CDR1 is LNHDA and CDR2 SQIVND (reference sequence).

This chain uses TRBV6-5 with TRBJ2-1; TRBD1 agrees at 11 bases. Unmatched junction bases numbered 4, after V lost 0 bases and J lost 9 bases. Per the germline V gene, CDR1 is MNHEY and CDR2 is SVGAGI. This CDR3 is built from 15 residues. This CDR3 reads CASSYSRTGGREQFF. In DNA form, the CDR3 reads TGTGCCAGCAGTTACTCAAGGACAGGGGGCCGTGAGCAGTTCTTC.

The chain is built from TRBV19 and TRBJ1-1; no definite D call. Germline CDR1 LNHDA, CDR2 SQIVND (reference sequence). The CDR3 extends over 13 amino acids. V gave up 0 bases and J gave up 4 bases, with 6 bases separating them. CDR3 nucleotides: TGTGCCAGTAGTATAGACTTCCGCACTGAAGCTTTCTTT. Translation gives CASSIDFRTEAFF.

The rearrangement uses TRBV14 and TRBJ2-2; 14 positions match TRBD2. The CDR3 loop spans 17 amino acids. CDR1 and CDR2 from the germline V gene are SGHDN and FVKESK. V lost 2 bases and J lost 6; bases outside the gene matches: 5. In DNA form, the CDR3 reads TGTGCCAGCAGCCAACCGGGACTAGCGGGAGCGGCCGGGGAGCTGTTTTTT. Protein sequence: CASSQPGLAGAAGELFF.

The chain uses TRBV27 and TRBJ1-2, with a possible D match to TRBD1 (6 bases). CDR3 length equals 15 residues. Germline V CDR1 and CDR2: MNHEY, SMNVEV (reference sequence). V dropped 2 bases and J dropped 8 bases, with 18 bases sitting between them. The CDR3 here is CASSLGPVQGSGYTF. CDR3 nucleotide sequence: TGTGCCAGCAGTTTAGGGCCGGTACAGGGCTCCGGCTACACCTTC.

V and J are TRBV6-2 or TRBV6-3 and TRBJ2-5, with D possibly matching TRBD2 (6 bases). CDR3 length equals 16 residues. The germline CDR1 and CDR2 sequences are MNHEY and SVGEGT. Trimming took off 0 bases at V and 5 bases at J, with 16 bases between the two ends. CDR3 loop: CASSYSRGFIVETQYF. The CDR3 nucleotides are TGTGCCAGCAGTTACTCGCGGGGTTTCATTGTCGAGACCCAGTACTTC.

The gene calls are TRBV27 and TRBJ1-1, with a weak D call TRBD1 (6 bases). CDR1 and CDR2 from the germline V gene are MNHEY and SMNVEV (reference sequence). CDR3 size: 14 residues. The ends were cut back, 6 bases at V and 2 bases at J, with 13 bases in the middle. The CDR3 reads CASSRLGGNTEAFF. CDR3 nucleotides: TGTGCCAGCAGCCGCCTTGGGGGCAACACTGAAGCTTTCTTT.

This sequence joins TRBV28 and TRBJ1-2, with TRBD1 identical over 7 bases. The J segment lost 4 bases and the V segment lost 3 bases, leaving 5 bases of the junction unmatched. The CDR3 contains 14 residues. Germline CDR1 reads MDHEN; CDR2 reads SYDVKM. CDR3 nucleotide sequence: TGTGCCAGCAGTTTTGCGGGACAGATCTATGGCTACACCTTC. It is translated as CASSFAGQIYGYTF.